This is a list of T cell receptor beta chains from one sample in a study of regulatory T cells in long-lasting Graves disease. One entry per CDR3 protein results from TCRdb running MiXCR on the multiplex PCR reads. The table includes approximately 540,000 distinct CDR3 sequences, approximately 12% detected once. These records were also assigned to another study, of T cells in Graves' hyperthyroidism and ophthalmopathy.

The specimen comprised peripheral blood mononuclear cells (PBMCs), sampled at new diagnosis, from a patient treated with antithyroid drugs. The receptors were sampled from a woman in her 30s with Graves disease. CDR3s include the opening cysteine and the closing phenylalanine or tryptophan. The D gene is left open where the match is weak. Clone size is not always given. Where it is, it says once, few, many or a class for expanded clones.

j_gene: TRBJ1-2; abundance: .; len: 15; v_gene: TRBV6-1; d_gene: .; CDR3nt: TGTGCCAGCAGCCGCTCACAGGGATCCAACTATGGCTACACCTTC; CDR3aa: CASSRSQGSNYGYTF
j_gene: TRBJ1-5; abundance: many; len: 14; v_gene: TRBV2; d_gene: TRBD1; CDR3nt: TGTGCCAGCAGTATGAACAGGGGTGGACAGCCCCAGCATTTT; CDR3aa: CASSMNRGGQPQHF
j_gene: TRBJ1-5; abundance: .; len: 16; v_gene: TRBV6-5; d_gene: TRBD1; CDR3nt: TGTGCCAGCAGTTACTTAGGGACAGGGCTCAATCAGCCCCAGCATTTT; CDR3aa: CASSYLGTGLNQPQHF
j_gene: TRBJ2-1; abundance: .; len: 13; v_gene: TRBV7-9; d_gene: .; CDR3nt: TGTGCCAGCGACCAGGGGTTGAGCAATGAGCAGTTCTTC; CDR3aa: CASDQGLSNEQFF
j_gene: TRBJ2-2; abundance: many; len: 12; v_gene: TRBV20-1; d_gene: .; CDR3nt: TGCAGTGCCCCTGGGGACACCGGGGAGCTGTTTTTT; CDR3aa: CSAPGDTGELFF
j_gene: TRBJ1-2; abundance: .; len: 13; v_gene: TRBV5-6; d_gene: .; CDR3nt: TGTGCCAGCAGCTTGGAGGTACTGCTCGGCTACACCTTC; CDR3aa: CASSLEVLLGYTF
j_gene: TRBJ2-7; abundance: many; len: 18; v_gene: TRBV28; d_gene: TRBD2; CDR3nt: TGTGCCAGCAGTTTAGATGCTAGCGGCACCGTTCCCTCCTACGAGCAGTACTTC; CDR3aa: CASSLDASGTVPSYEQYF
j_gene: TRBJ2-5; abundance: few; len: 15; v_gene: TRBV6-4; d_gene: .; CDR3nt: TGTGCCAGCAGTGAGAGGCAGGGGTCGGGAGAGACCCAGTACTTC; CDR3aa: CASSERQGSGETQYF
j_gene: TRBJ1-6; abundance: many; len: 17; v_gene: TRBV6-1; d_gene: .; CDR3nt: TGTGCCAGCAGCCCTATCGCCCGGCGGCAGTGGAATTCACCCCTCCACTTT; CDR3aa: CASSPIARRQWNSPLHF
j_gene: TRBJ2-7; abundance: many; len: 15; v_gene: TRBV29-1; d_gene: .; CDR3nt: TGCAGCGTCCGAGAAACAATTAGCGGCAGTCATGAGCAGTACTTC; CDR3aa: CSVRETISGSHEQYF
j_gene: TRBJ2-2; abundance: many; len: 15; v_gene: TRBV12-3/TRBV12-4; d_gene: .; CDR3nt: TGTGCCAGCAGCCTCCTCGGGAAGAAATCCGGGGAGCTGTTTTTT; CDR3aa: CASSLLGKKSGELFF
j_gene: TRBJ2-5; abundance: few; len: 18; v_gene: TRBV6-2/TRBV6-3; d_gene: TRBD2; CDR3nt: TGTGCCAGCACCCCAGCCCCGACTAGCGGAACCCGGGGAGAGACCCAGTACTTC; CDR3aa: CASTPAPTSGTRGETQYF
j_gene: TRBJ2-7; abundance: many; len: 14; v_gene: TRBV6-5; d_gene: .; CDR3nt: TGTGCCAGCAGTTACGGAGCCTCCTCCTACGAGCAGTACTTC; CDR3aa: CASSYGASSYEQYF
j_gene: TRBJ1-5; abundance: .; len: 14; v_gene: TRBV29-1; d_gene: .; CDR3nt: TGCAGCGTTGAAGTTGGGGGTTCCAATCAGCCCCAGCATTTT; CDR3aa: CSVEVGGSNQPQHF
j_gene: TRBJ2-1; abundance: .; len: 13; v_gene: TRBV24-1; d_gene: .; CDR3nt: TGTGCCACCAGTGGACAGATAGACAATGAGCAGTTCTTC; CDR3aa: CATSGQIDNEQFF
j_gene: TRBJ2-1; abundance: many; len: 13; v_gene: TRBV2; d_gene: .; CDR3nt: TGTGCCAGCGCCGAAATCTCCTACAATGAGCAGTTCTTC; CDR3aa: CASAEISYNEQFF
j_gene: TRBJ1-4; abundance: many; len: 17; v_gene: TRBV6-5; d_gene: .; CDR3nt: TGTGCCAGCAGTTACTCGACGGGAATTGGACAAAGCGGGAAACTGTTTTTT; CDR3aa: CASSYSTGIGQSGKLFF
j_gene: TRBJ1-1; abundance: many; len: 13; v_gene: TRBV18; d_gene: .; CDR3nt: TGTGCCAGCTCACCACAGGATTACACTGAAGCTTTCTTT; CDR3aa: CASSPQDYTEAFF
j_gene: TRBJ1-2; abundance: many; len: 11; v_gene: TRBV11-2; d_gene: .; CDR3nt: TGTGCCAGCAGCCTCCTGGGCGGCTACACCTTC; CDR3aa: CASSLLGGYTF
j_gene: TRBJ2-6; abundance: .; len: 16; v_gene: TRBV5-1; d_gene: TRBD2; CDR3nt: TGCGCCAGCAACCCGGGAGGCAGCTCTGGGGCCAACGTCCTGACTTTC; CDR3aa: CASNPGGSSGANVLTF
j_gene: TRBJ1-1; abundance: many; len: 16; v_gene: TRBV13; d_gene: TRBD1; CDR3nt: TGTGCCAGCAGCTTAGATCCGGACAGGCTGAACACTGAAGCTTTCTTT; CDR3aa: CASSLDPDRLNTEAFF
j_gene: TRBJ2-3; abundance: .; len: 16; v_gene: TRBV9; d_gene: TRBD2; CDR3nt: TGTGCCAGCAGCGTAGAGGCGGGAGGATACACAGATACGCAGTATTTT; CDR3aa: CASSVEAGGYTDTQYF
j_gene: TRBJ2-7; abundance: many; len: 13; v_gene: TRBV7-9; d_gene: .; CDR3nt: TGTGCCAGCAGCTTCTGGGGGACCGACGAGCAGTACTTC; CDR3aa: CASSFWGTDEQYF
j_gene: TRBJ2-1; abundance: .; len: 15; v_gene: TRBV7-8; d_gene: TRBD2; CDR3nt: TGTGCCAGCCGTTTGTGGAGCGGGAATTACAATGAGCAGTTCTTC; CDR3aa: CASRLWSGNYNEQFF
j_gene: TRBJ2-5; abundance: many; len: 13; v_gene: TRBV18; d_gene: .; CDR3nt: TGTGCCGCCGGAGGAGGGATCCAAGAGACCCAGTACTTC; CDR3aa: CAAGGGIQETQYF
j_gene: TRBJ2-3; abundance: many; len: 15; v_gene: TRBV30; d_gene: .; CDR3nt: TGTGCCTGGAGTGATCGGCGCTTTCTCACAGATACGCAGTATTTT; CDR3aa: CAWSDRRFLTDTQYF
j_gene: TRBJ2-1; abundance: many; len: 18; v_gene: TRBV29-1; d_gene: .; CDR3nt: TGCAGCGTTGGGGGGGTTCTTCGGTCACAGAGCTCCTACAATGAGCAGTTCTTC; CDR3aa: CSVGGVLRSQSSYNEQFF
j_gene: TRBJ2-3; abundance: .; len: 13; v_gene: TRBV29-1; d_gene: .; CDR3nt: TGCAGCGTCGTAGCTCAGGGTCCAGATACGCAGTATTTT; CDR3aa: CSVVAQGPDTQYF
j_gene: TRBJ2-1; abundance: many; len: 17; v_gene: TRBV6-2/TRBV6-3; d_gene: TRBD2; CDR3nt: TGTGCCAGCAGTTACCCGAGGGCTAGCGGGCGAGGGTATGAGCAGTTCTTC; CDR3aa: CASSYPRASGRGYEQFF
j_gene: TRBJ2-1; abundance: .; len: 14; v_gene: TRBV7-2; d_gene: .; CDR3nt: TGTGCCAGCAGCCCCTTCCGGCCAAACAATGAGCAGTTCTTC; CDR3aa: CASSPFRPNNEQFF
j_gene: TRBJ1-3; abundance: .; len: 19; v_gene: TRBV11-2; d_gene: TRBD1; CDR3nt: TGTGCCAGCACGGAAAGATCCCGGGGACAGGGACACTCTGGAAACACCATATATTTT; CDR3aa: CASTERSRGQGHSGNTIYF
j_gene: TRBJ2-7; abundance: many; len: 14; v_gene: TRBV28; d_gene: TRBD2; CDR3nt: TGTGCCAGCATCTCGACTAGCGGAGCCTACGAGCAGTACTTC; CDR3aa: CASISTSGAYEQYF
j_gene: TRBJ1-4; abundance: many; len: 15; v_gene: TRBV20-1; d_gene: .; CDR3nt: TGCAGTGCCCGAGGGACGCGACAGGTTAATGAAAAACTGTTTTTT; CDR3aa: CSARGTRQVNEKLFF
j_gene: TRBJ2-7; abundance: few; len: 13; v_gene: TRBV5-6; d_gene: .; CDR3nt: TGTGCCAGCAGCTTGGATCCTTTCTACGAGCAGTACTTC; CDR3aa: CASSLDPFYEQYF
j_gene: TRBJ2-2; abundance: .; len: 18; v_gene: TRBV20-1; d_gene: TRBD2; CDR3nt: TGCAGTGCTAGAGACCGTATTAGCGGGAGGGCCAGGACCGGGGAGCTGTTTTTT; CDR3aa: CSARDRISGRARTGELFF
j_gene: TRBJ2-7; abundance: many; len: 15; v_gene: TRBV11-2; d_gene: TRBD2; CDR3nt: TGTGCCAGCACCGCGTCTAGCGGGAGTTGGTACGAGCAGTACTTC; CDR3aa: CASTASSGSWYEQYF
j_gene: TRBJ1-5; abundance: many; len: 17; v_gene: TRBV28; d_gene: TRBD1; CDR3nt: TGTGCCAGCAGTTTATGGTTTACGGGACAGGGGAATCAGCCCCAGCATTTT; CDR3aa: CASSLWFTGQGNQPQHF
j_gene: TRBJ2-3; abundance: many; len: 15; v_gene: TRBV29-1; d_gene: TRBD1; CDR3nt: TGCAGCGTTGAAAATTGGGACAGGGGTCCAGATACGCAGTATTTT; CDR3aa: CSVENWDRGPDTQYF
j_gene: TRBJ1-6; abundance: .; len: 18; v_gene: TRBV2; d_gene: .; CDR3nt: TGTGCCAGCAGCTTTACCCCAGGGCGAGGGTTAAATAATTCACCCCTCCACTTT; CDR3aa: CASSFTPGRGLNNSPLHF
j_gene: TRBJ1-3; abundance: .; len: 22; v_gene: TRBV19; d_gene: TRBD1; CDR3nt: TGTGCCAGTAGTATAGATCTTCGGAGGACAGGTCAAACCTGGGGTTCTGGAAACACCATATATTTT; CDR3aa: CASSIDLRRTGQTWGSGNTIYF
j_gene: TRBJ2-5; abundance: many; len: 14; v_gene: TRBV6-5; d_gene: .; CDR3nt: TGTGCCAGCAGTTACTCGCAGGGGCAAGAGACCCAGTACTTC; CDR3aa: CASSYSQGQETQYF
j_gene: TRBJ1-6; abundance: many; len: 15; v_gene: TRBV5-1; d_gene: .; CDR3nt: TGCGCCAGCAGCTTGGACCGAAGGGGGAATTCACCCCTCCACTTT; CDR3aa: CASSLDRRGNSPLHF
j_gene: TRBJ2-7; abundance: many; len: 14; v_gene: TRBV3-1; d_gene: .; CDR3nt: TGTGCCAGCAGCCAAGCGACTAGTTTCCGCGGGCAGTACTTC; CDR3aa: CASSQATSFRGQYF
j_gene: TRBJ2-1; abundance: .; len: 16; v_gene: TRBV9; d_gene: .; CDR3nt: TGTGCCAGCAGCTCCCACTTGGCGAAGGGTGTTGGTGAGCAGTTCTTC; CDR3aa: CASSSHLAKGVGEQFF
j_gene: TRBJ2-7; abundance: many; len: 14; v_gene: TRBV18; d_gene: .; CDR3nt: TGTGCCAGCTCCCTCAGGGAGTCCTCCTACGAGCAGTACTTC; CDR3aa: CASSLRESSYEQYF
j_gene: TRBJ2-7; abundance: .; len: 14; v_gene: TRBV6-2/TRBV6-3; d_gene: .; CDR3nt: TGTGCCAGCAGTTCTGCAGGGGGGGACTACGAGCAGTACTTC; CDR3aa: CASSSAGGDYEQYF
j_gene: TRBJ1-1; abundance: many; len: 13; v_gene: TRBV29-1; d_gene: .; CDR3nt: TGCAGCGTTAGAGGCGGGAAGAACACTGAAGCTTTCTTT; CDR3aa: CSVRGGKNTEAFF
j_gene: TRBJ1-2; abundance: .; len: 14; v_gene: TRBV19; d_gene: .; CDR3nt: TGTGCCAGTAGCCGCCGCCAAGGACTATATGGCTACACCTTC; CDR3aa: CASSRRQGLYGYTF
j_gene: TRBJ1-4; abundance: many; len: 17; v_gene: TRBV6-5; d_gene: .; CDR3nt: TGTGCCAGCAGTTACTCCTTGCGGGGACCGACTAATGAAAAACTGTTTTTT; CDR3aa: CASSYSLRGPTNEKLFF
j_gene: TRBJ2-3; abundance: many; len: 17; v_gene: TRBV11-3; d_gene: .; CDR3nt: TGTGCCAGCAGCCCTCGTCGACTAGGGACCCTCACAGATACGCAGTATTTT; CDR3aa: CASSPRRLGTLTDTQYF
j_gene: TRBJ1-1; abundance: .; len: 15; v_gene: TRBV10-1; d_gene: .; CDR3nt: TGCGCCAGCAGTGAGTTTGAGACAGTGGGCACTGAAGCTTTCTTT; CDR3aa: CASSEFETVGTEAFF
j_gene: TRBJ2-2; abundance: few; len: 14; v_gene: TRBV6-2/TRBV6-3; d_gene: TRBD1; CDR3nt: TGTGCCAGCGGGGGACAGGTTTATTCCGGGGAGCTGTTTTTT; CDR3aa: CASGGQVYSGELFF
j_gene: TRBJ2-7; abundance: medium-sized; len: 13; v_gene: TRBV20-1; d_gene: .; CDR3nt: TGCAGTGCTAGTCCATACTACCCTTACGAGCAGTACTTC; CDR3aa: CSASPYYPYEQYF
j_gene: TRBJ2-3; abundance: many; len: 17; v_gene: TRBV2; d_gene: .; CDR3nt: TGTGCCAGCAGTGAATTAAGAGGCTCCCGAGGCGCAGATACGCAGTATTTT; CDR3aa: CASSELRGSRGADTQYF